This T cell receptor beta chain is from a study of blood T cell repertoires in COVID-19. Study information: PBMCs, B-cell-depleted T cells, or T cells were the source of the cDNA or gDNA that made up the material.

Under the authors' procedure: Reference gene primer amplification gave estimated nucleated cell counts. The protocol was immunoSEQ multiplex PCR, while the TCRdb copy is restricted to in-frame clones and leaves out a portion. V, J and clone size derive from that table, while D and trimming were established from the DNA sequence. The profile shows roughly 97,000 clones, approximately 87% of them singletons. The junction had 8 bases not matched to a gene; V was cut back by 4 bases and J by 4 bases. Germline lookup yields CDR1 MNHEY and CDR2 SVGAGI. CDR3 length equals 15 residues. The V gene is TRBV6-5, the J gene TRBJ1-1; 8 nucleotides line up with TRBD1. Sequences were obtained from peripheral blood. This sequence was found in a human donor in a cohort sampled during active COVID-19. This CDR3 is CASSLTRTGSTEAFF. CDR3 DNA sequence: TGTGCCAGCAGTTTGACGCGGACAGGGAGCACTGAAGCTTTCTTT.